This TCR beta chain was sequenced for a study of molecular identifiers for immune sequencing clone quantification. Study-wide findings and caveats: It was shown that clones above 20 RNA copies held over 99% of effector molecules, but under 1% in naive cells.

Germline V gene sequence: CDR1 SQVTM, CDR2 ANQGSEA. J gave up 2 bases and V 3 bases, and 7 bases lay outside the gene matches. CDR3 length equals 15 residues. TCRdb independently ran MiXCR on the PCR reads; one entry per CDR3 protein. The data show 300,000 to 400,000 distinct CDR3 sequences, about a quarter seen once. This clonotype was detected ten times or more. Its antigen remains unknown. The chain links TRBV29-1 to TRBJ1-2; 9 bases agree with TRBD1. This clonotype was obtained from a human donor in good health. Some libraries in this study had Jurkat cell RNA spiked in. Sequencing was performed on naive CD8+ T cells from blood, with Jurkat cell RNA spiked in. Sample subset: FACS-sorted CD8+CD4-CCR7+CD45RA+ naive T cells. CDR3 loop: CSVEDGTGINYGYTF. CDR3 coding DNA: TGCAGCGTTGAGGACGGGACAGGGATAAACTATGGCTACACCTTC.